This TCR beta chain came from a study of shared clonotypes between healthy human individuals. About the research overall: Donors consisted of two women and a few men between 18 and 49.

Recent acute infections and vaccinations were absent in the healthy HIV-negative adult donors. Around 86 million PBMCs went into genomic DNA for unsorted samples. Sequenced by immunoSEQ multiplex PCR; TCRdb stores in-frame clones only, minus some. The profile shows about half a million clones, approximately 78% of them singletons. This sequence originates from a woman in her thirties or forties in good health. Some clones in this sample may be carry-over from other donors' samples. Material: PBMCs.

The CDR3 nucleotides are TGCGCCAGCAGCTTGGATGTTAGCGGGAGCTCTATCGCGTACGAGCAGTACTTC. The encoded protein is CASSLDVSGSSIAYEQYF. V and J are TRBV5-1 and TRBJ2-7; 9 positions agree with TRBD2. The trim removed 0 bases at V and 4 bases at J, leaving 14 bases unmatched. The CDR3 sequence is 18 residues long. The germline V gene encodes CDR1 SGHRS and CDR2 YFSETQ.